This T cell receptor (beta chain) was captured in a study of blood T cells in healthy people across ages. Each sample had at least 6 million PBMCs isolated. Together with a sample-barcoded 5' primer, a J-beta primer mix was included in a second PCR lasting roughly 6 to 12 cycles. Using its own MiXCR run on the 5' RACE reads, TCRdb lists one record per CDR3 protein. Counted here are almost 800,000 distinct CDR3 sequences, 58% occurring once; the ten biggest clones make up 22%. Germline lookup yields CDR1 DFQATT and CDR2 SNEGSKA (reference sequence). This CDR3 has 12 residues. V shed 5 bases and J shed 5 bases, with 10 bases lying between them.

This clonotype was obtained from a young man in good health. Sequenced sample: blood. V and J are TRBV20-1 and TRBJ2-1; D is perhaps TRBD1 (5 bases). CDR3 sequence (DNA): TGCAGTGCTCAAGACAGAAACAATGAGCAGTTCTTC. It translates to CSAQDRNNEQFF.